This T cell receptor beta chain was found in a study of shared clonotypes between healthy human individuals. Study context: The study used three CD4 naive, three CD4 memory, two CD8 naive and one CD8 memory plate per donor. Study outcomes and limitations: Clonotypes shared by all four sorted-subset donors had higher generation probabilities than non-shared clonotypes. In general, naive subsets displayed greater estimated richness than memory subsets did.

Details on this clone: The antigen is unknown.

Original handling: There were no quality scores in the junction-only immunoSEQ sequences, so filtering differed. Clones were read by immunoSEQ multiplex PCR, and TCRdb kept only the in-frame ones, dropping some. The DNA gave D and trimming, while V, J and clone size come from that table. The sample holds roughly 2.2 million clones; 80% to 95% are singletons and the top ten take 0.39%. Germline loops: CDR1 SGHTA, CDR2 FQGNSA. Germline trimming cut 5 bases from V and 4 bases from J; bases unmatched to any gene: 7. CDR3 length: 15 residues. Sample: naive CD4+ T cells from PBMCs. The subset: CD45RA+ positively selected. The sequence was obtained from a man younger than 30 in good health. Some clones in this sample may be carry-over from other donors' samples. The V call is TRBV7-2, the J call TRBJ2-5, with TRBD1 matching over 10 bases. This CDR3 is CASSPGQGSGETQYF. CDR3 bases: TGTGCCAGCAGCCCGGGACAGGGGTCGGGAGAGACCCAGTACTTC.